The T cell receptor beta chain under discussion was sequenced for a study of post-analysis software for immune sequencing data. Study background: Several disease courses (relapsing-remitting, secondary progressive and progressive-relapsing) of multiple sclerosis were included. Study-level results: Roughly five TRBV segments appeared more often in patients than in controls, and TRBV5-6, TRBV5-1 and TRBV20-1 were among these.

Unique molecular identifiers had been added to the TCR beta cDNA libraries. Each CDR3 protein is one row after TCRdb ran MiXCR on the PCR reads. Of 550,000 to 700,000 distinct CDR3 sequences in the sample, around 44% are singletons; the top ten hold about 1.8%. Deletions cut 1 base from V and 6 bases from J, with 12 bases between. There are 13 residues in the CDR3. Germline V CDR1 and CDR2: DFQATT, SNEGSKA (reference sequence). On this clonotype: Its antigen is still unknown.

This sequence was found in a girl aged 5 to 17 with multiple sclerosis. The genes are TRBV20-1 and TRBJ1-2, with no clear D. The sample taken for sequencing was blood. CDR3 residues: CSARALAENGYTF. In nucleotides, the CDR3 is TGCAGTGCTAGAGCGTTGGCGGAGAATGGCTACACCTTC.